A selection of T cell receptor beta chains follows, all from one sample in a study of CD4 and CD8 cells across lung adenocarcinoma regions. TCRdb fed the PCR reads into MiXCR, producing one record per CDR3 protein. The sample includes about 5,200 distinct CDR3 sequences, 45% to 50% seen only once; the top ten take around 20%. Specimen: CD4+ T cells from the margin of a lung tumor. The receptors here all came from a male donor with lung adenocarcinoma. The CD4 and CD8 labels of this study may be unreliable. Each CDR3 is given with its conserved first and last residue. A D gene is named only where the DNA matches it firmly. Clone size, where shown, is once, few, many, or a class for clones that have expanded.

CDR3nt: TGTGCCAGCAGTGAAATGGCTAGCGGGAGAAAGACCCAGTACTTC
CDR3aa: CASSEMASGRKTQYF
j_gene: TRBJ2-5
abundance: -
v_gene: TRBV6-1
len: 15
d_gene: TRBD2

CDR3nt: TGTGCCAGCAGTATCATACGGACCAAAGAGCAGTTCTTC
CDR3aa: CASSIIRTKEQFF
j_gene: TRBJ2-1
abundance: large
v_gene: TRBV6-5
len: 13
d_gene: -

CDR3nt: TGTGCCAGCAGTTACTCGAGAGGTCATGAGCAGTTCTTC
CDR3aa: CASSYSRGHEQFF
j_gene: TRBJ2-1
abundance: once
v_gene: TRBV6-5
len: 13
d_gene: -

CDR3nt: TGTGCGAGCGGAGGAGGCCGCGACCGAGAGACCCAGTATTTT
CDR3aa: CASGGGRDRETQYF
j_gene: TRBJ2-3
abundance: -
v_gene: TRBV6-1
len: 14
d_gene: -

CDR3nt: TGTGCCAGCAGCTTGGGGACTAGGAAAGAGACCCAGTTCTTC
CDR3aa: CASSLGTRKETQFF
j_gene: TRBJ2-1
abundance: few
v_gene: TRBV7-2
len: 14
d_gene: TRBD2

CDR3nt: TGTGCCAGCAGCCTAAGCTCCAGGGGTGAGCAGTTCTTC
CDR3aa: CASSLSSRGEQFF
j_gene: TRBJ2-1
abundance: -
v_gene: TRBV11-3
len: 13
d_gene: -

CDR3nt: TGTGAGACGGGGACCTACAATGAGCAGTTCTTC
CDR3aa: CETGTYNEQFF
j_gene: TRBJ2-1
abundance: medium-sized
v_gene: TRBV27
len: 11
d_gene: -

CDR3nt: TGTGCCAGCAGTTACTCGGTCCGTCTTAGTGTGCAGTACTTC
CDR3aa: CASSYSVRLSVQYF
j_gene: TRBJ2-7
abundance: -
v_gene: TRBV6-5
len: 14
d_gene: -

CDR3nt: TGTGCCAGCAGTTACGGGATAGGGACGGACGAGCAGTACTTC
CDR3aa: CASSYGIGTDEQYF
j_gene: TRBJ2-7
abundance: -
v_gene: TRBV6-5
len: 14
d_gene: -

CDR3nt: TGTGCCAGGGGGCTTGGGGGCCGTGACCAAGAGACCCAGTATTTT
CDR3aa: CARGLGGRDQETQYF
j_gene: TRBJ2-3
abundance: -
v_gene: TRBV27
len: 15
d_gene: -

CDR3nt: TGTGCCAGCAGGTTAATCGGGGGACTCGACCCAGAGACGCAGTATTTT
CDR3aa: CASRLIGGLDPETQYF
j_gene: TRBJ2-3
abundance: -
v_gene: TRBV27
len: 16
d_gene: -

CDR3nt: TGTGCCAGCAGTCTGCTAGCGGGAGTTGAGCAGTTCTTC
CDR3aa: CASSLLAGVEQFF
j_gene: TRBJ2-1
abundance: medium-sized
v_gene: TRBV6-4
len: 13
d_gene: TRBD2

CDR3nt: TGTGCCAGCAGTGAAGTAATAATCTCAAGCAGGGTCAAAGATGAGCAGTTCTTC
CDR3aa: CASSEVIISSRVKDEQFF
j_gene: TRBJ2-1
abundance: -
v_gene: TRBV6-1
len: 18
d_gene: -

CDR3nt: TGTGCCAGCAGTTCCTCTGGGGTGGGTCGTAAAAATAACTATGGCTACACCTTC
CDR3aa: CASSSSGVGRKNNYGYTF
j_gene: TRBJ1-2
abundance: once
v_gene: TRBV6-5
len: 18
d_gene: -

CDR3nt: TGTGCCAGCAGTTCCCACGGCCTACAGGGGAACACTGAAGCTTTCTTT
CDR3aa: CASSSHGLQGNTEAFF
j_gene: TRBJ1-1
abundance: few
v_gene: TRBV6-2/TRBV6-3
len: 16
d_gene: -

CDR3nt: TGCGCCAGCAGCCCTACAGACCGGGACAGACAAGAGACCCAGTACTTC
CDR3aa: CASSPTDRDRQETQYF
j_gene: TRBJ2-5
abundance: -
v_gene: TRBV4-1
len: 16
d_gene: TRBD1

CDR3nt: TGTGCCACCAGTGACCCCAATCTAGGGGGCTCCTACAATGAGCAGTTCTTC
CDR3aa: CATSDPNLGGSYNEQFF
j_gene: TRBJ2-1
abundance: -
v_gene: TRBV24-1
len: 17
d_gene: -

CDR3nt: TGTGCCAGCAGTCGAAGGCCCCGGTGGGATGAGCAGTTCTTC
CDR3aa: CASSRRPRWDEQFF
j_gene: TRBJ2-1
abundance: few
v_gene: TRBV6-1
len: 14
d_gene: -

CDR3nt: TGTGCCAGCAGTGGGACTAGCGGGAACGAGCAGTACTTC
CDR3aa: CASSGTSGNEQYF
j_gene: TRBJ2-7
abundance: few
v_gene: TRBV6-1
len: 13
d_gene: TRBD2

CDR3nt: TGTGCCAGCAGTGCCACAGGGGGCGCGTCCGATACGCAGTATTTT
CDR3aa: CASSATGGASDTQYF
j_gene: TRBJ2-3
abundance: many
v_gene: TRBV6-4
len: 15
d_gene: TRBD1

CDR3nt: TGCAGTGCTAGAGATCTACTAGCGGGGGGCACAGATACGCAGTATTTT
CDR3aa: CSARDLLAGGTDTQYF
j_gene: TRBJ2-3
abundance: -
v_gene: TRBV20-1
len: 16
d_gene: TRBD2

CDR3nt: TGTGCCAGCAGCCGCGGTCGGCGGGAGGGCCGGAATGAGCAGTTCTTC
CDR3aa: CASSRGRREGRNEQFF
j_gene: TRBJ2-1
abundance: medium-sized
v_gene: TRBV6-1
len: 16
d_gene: TRBD2

CDR3nt: TGCAGTGCTAGAGCCGCCCTAGATTGGAATGAGCAGTTCTTC
CDR3aa: CSARAALDWNEQFF
j_gene: TRBJ2-1
abundance: -
v_gene: TRBV20-1
len: 14
d_gene: -

CDR3nt: TGTGCCAGCAGAACCCTCTCGTATAGGGATGGCAATCAGCCCCTCCATTTT
CDR3aa: CASRTLSYRDGNQPLHF
j_gene: TRBJ1-5
abundance: -
v_gene: TRBV6-1
len: 17
d_gene: -

CDR3nt: TGTGCCAGCCGAAGCGGGAGGGCCGAGACAGATACGCAGTATTTT
CDR3aa: CASRSGRAETDTQYF
j_gene: TRBJ2-3
abundance: -
v_gene: TRBV6-1
len: 15
d_gene: TRBD2

CDR3nt: TGTGCCAGCAGTTTAGGACTAGAGCTATACAATGAGCAGTTCTTC
CDR3aa: CASSLGLELYNEQFF
j_gene: TRBJ2-1
abundance: medium-sized
v_gene: TRBV27
len: 15
d_gene: TRBD2

CDR3nt: TGTGCCAGCAGTGAAAGGGTGGGAATAGCCGAGCAGTACTTC
CDR3aa: CASSERVGIAEQYF
j_gene: TRBJ2-7
abundance: -
v_gene: TRBV6-1
len: 14
d_gene: -

CDR3nt: TGCGCCAGCAGCTTGCAAGCGGGTAGCACAGATACGCAGTATTTT
CDR3aa: CASSLQAGSTDTQYF
j_gene: TRBJ2-3
abundance: medium-sized
v_gene: TRBV5-1
len: 15
d_gene: -

CDR3nt: TGTGCGGGCAGCGGGGGCCGGGTCACAGATACCCAGTACTTT
CDR3aa: CAGSGGRVTDTQYF
j_gene: TRBJ2-3
abundance: -
v_gene: TRBV11-2
len: 14
d_gene: TRBD2

CDR3nt: TGCGCGGGGCGCTGGGCCAGTGACCGCGAGACCCAGTATTTT
CDR3aa: CAGRWASDRETQYF
j_gene: TRBJ2-3
abundance: -
v_gene: TRBV5-1
len: 14
d_gene: -

CDR3nt: TGTGCCAGCCGTACTAGCGCGGGGAGCAATGAGCAGTTCTTC
CDR3aa: CASRTSAGSNEQFF
j_gene: TRBJ2-1
abundance: medium-sized
v_gene: TRBV6-5
len: 14
d_gene: TRBD2

CDR3nt: TGTGCGGGGAAAGTGGGGCGTGGGGAAGATACCCAGTATTTT
CDR3aa: CAGKVGRGEDTQYF
j_gene: TRBJ2-3
abundance: -
v_gene: TRBV6-1
len: 14
d_gene: -

CDR3nt: TGTGCCATAAGACTAGGGGCTTACGAGCAGTACTTC
CDR3aa: CAIRLGAYEQYF
j_gene: TRBJ2-7
abundance: medium-sized
v_gene: TRBV6-1
len: 12
d_gene: -

CDR3nt: TGCAGTGCTAGAGATCACAATGAGCAGTTCTTC
CDR3aa: CSARDHNEQFF
j_gene: TRBJ2-1
abundance: medium-sized
v_gene: TRBV20-1
len: 11
d_gene: -

CDR3nt: TGTGCCAGCGCGGGGGGAGGGGGCCGCGAGACAGATACCCAGTACTTC
CDR3aa: CASAGGGGRETDTQYF
j_gene: TRBJ2-5
abundance: -
v_gene: TRBV5-5
len: 16
d_gene: -

CDR3nt: TGCGCCCTGGCCCCCCAGGCTGTGAGCACAGATACGCAGTATTTT
CDR3aa: CALAPQAVSTDTQYF
j_gene: TRBJ2-3
abundance: -
v_gene: TRBV10-2
len: 15
d_gene: -

CDR3nt: TGTGCCAGCAGTTATCAGGGACCGGGGTACACCGGTACGCAGTATTTT
CDR3aa: CASSYQGPGYTGTQYF
j_gene: TRBJ2-3
abundance: -
v_gene: TRBV6-5
len: 16
d_gene: -

CDR3nt: TGTGCCAGCAGCGTAGACCCGGTTAGTGAGACCCAGTACTTC
CDR3aa: CASSVDPVSETQYF
j_gene: TRBJ2-5
abundance: -
v_gene: TRBV9
len: 14
d_gene: -

CDR3nt: TGTGCCAGCAGCCACCGCCCCCAGGCTAGCGGGACAGTTACGCAGTTCTTC
CDR3aa: CASSHRPQASGTVTQFF
j_gene: TRBJ2-1
abundance: once
v_gene: TRBV6-1
len: 17
d_gene: TRBD2

CDR3nt: TGTGCCAGCAGCCGGAGGCTAGTCGACGAGCAGTACTTC
CDR3aa: CASSRRLVDEQYF
j_gene: TRBJ2-7
abundance: -
v_gene: TRBV7-2
len: 13
d_gene: -

CDR3nt: TGTGCCAGCAGTTTGGTCTTCCAAGAGACCCAGTACTTC
CDR3aa: CASSLVFQETQYF
j_gene: TRBJ2-5
abundance: few
v_gene: TRBV27
len: 13
d_gene: -

CDR3nt: TGTGCCAGCAGTTATCAGGGACAGGTGAACACCGAGAAGCAGTTTTTT
CDR3aa: CASSYQGQVNTEKQFF
j_gene: TRBJ2-2
abundance: -
v_gene: TRBV6-5
len: 16
d_gene: TRBD1

CDR3nt: TGTGCCAGCAGTTACGACGCGGGGTTCGGGGAGCAGTTCTTC
CDR3aa: CASSYDAGFGEQFF
j_gene: TRBJ2-1
abundance: -
v_gene: TRBV6-5
len: 14
d_gene: -

CDR3nt: TGTGCCAGCAGCAGAGCGGACAGATCAATTCCGAACGAGCAGTACTTC
CDR3aa: CASSRADRSIPNEQYF
j_gene: TRBJ2-7
abundance: -
v_gene: TRBV6-1
len: 16
d_gene: -

CDR3nt: TGCGCCAGCAGTGTAAGTCGACGGCCCCACAATGAGCAGTTCTTC
CDR3aa: CASSVSRRPHNEQFF
j_gene: TRBJ2-1
abundance: medium-sized
v_gene: TRBV10-1
len: 15
d_gene: -

CDR3nt: TGTGCCAGCAGTCAATTGGCGGATCCTAAAGAGACCCAGTACTTC
CDR3aa: CASSQLADPKETQYF
j_gene: TRBJ2-5
abundance: medium-sized
v_gene: TRBV6-1
len: 15
d_gene: -

CDR3nt: TGTGCCAGCGGAGAGTTATGGGAGACCCAGTACTTC
CDR3aa: CASGELWETQYF
j_gene: TRBJ2-5
abundance: -
v_gene: TRBV27
len: 12
d_gene: -

CDR3nt: TGTGCCACCTCCTTCCGGGCTGCGAGCACAGAGACGCAGTTTTTT
CDR3aa: CATSFRAASTETQFF
j_gene: TRBJ2-2
abundance: -
v_gene: TRBV10-3
len: 15
d_gene: -

CDR3nt: TGTGCCAGCAGCAGTCGACAGGGTGTAAACATTCAGTACTTC
CDR3aa: CASSSRQGVNIQYF
j_gene: TRBJ2-4
abundance: medium-sized
v_gene: TRBV7-2
len: 14
d_gene: TRBD1

CDR3nt: TGTGCCAGCAGTATTCAGGGGGGGTACGAGCAGTACTTC
CDR3aa: CASSIQGGYEQYF
j_gene: TRBJ2-7
abundance: -
v_gene: TRBV6-1
len: 13
d_gene: -

CDR3nt: TGTGCCAGCAGTTTATCGGGCCTGGGCGCCACAGACACTCAGTACTTC
CDR3aa: CASSLSGLGATDTQYF
j_gene: TRBJ2-4
abundance: few
v_gene: TRBV27
len: 16
d_gene: -

CDR3nt: TGTGCCAGCAGTGAATACCATCTCGCGAGTTCAGATACGCAGTATTTT
CDR3aa: CASSEYHLASSDTQYF
j_gene: TRBJ2-3
abundance: -
v_gene: TRBV6-1
len: 16
d_gene: -